Below are 16 T cell receptor beta chains sequenced from a single sample in a study of neurological immune-mediated disorders. MiXCR was run by TCRdb on the 5' RACE reads, yielding one entry per CDR3 protein. The data show some 41,000 distinct CDR3 sequences, about 15% seen once. Specimen: CD4+ T cells from blood. The source of these receptors is a woman aged 60-70 years with HTLV-1-associated myelopathy (HAM/TSP).

This clonotype came up many times. The V gene is TRBV5-1, the J gene TRBJ2-7; D possibly corresponds to TRBD2 (5 bases). The CDR3 extends over 12 amino acids. Trimming took 2 bases from V and 6 from J, leaving 9 bases between them. CDR1 is SGHRS and CDR2 is YFSETQ in the germline V gene. The CDR3 nucleotides are TGCGCCAGCAGCTTAATTGGAGGCGAGCAGTACTTC. Translated: CASSLIGGEQYF. The variable domain in full, completed from reference TRBV5-1 and TRBJ2-7, reads KAGVTQTPRYLIKTRGQQVTLSCSPISGHRSVSWYQQTPGQGLQFLFEYFSETQRNKGNFPGRFSGRQFSNSRSEMNVSTLELGDSALYLCASSLIGGEQYFGPGTRLTVT.

This clonotype was detected many times. The chain recombines TRBV11-2 with TRBJ2-1; 13 bases match TRBD2. The length of the CDR3 is 18 residues. Germline V lookup: CDR1 SGHAT, CDR2 FQNNGV. Unmatched junction bases numbered 16, after V lost 5 bases and J lost 9 bases. Written as DNA, the CDR3 is TGTGCCAGCAGCAAACTAGCGGGGGGGCTTTTAGGGTCGGGTGAGCAGTTCTTC. It codes for CASSKLAGGLLGSGEQFF.

This clonotype has at least ten counts. This sequence joins TRBV18 and TRBJ2-5; 9 bases are a match to TRBD1. This CDR3 contains 15 residues. Germline CDR1 reads KGHSH; CDR2 reads LQKENI. Germline trimming cut 4 bases from V and 2 bases from J; bases unmatched to any gene: 5. The CDR3 sequence: CASSLGTGSQETQYF. The CDR3 DNA is TGTGCCAGCTCACTCGGGACAGGGAGTCAAGAGACCCAGTACTTC.

This clonotype was recorded many times. The rearrangement uses TRBV5-1 and TRBJ1-3, with TRBD1 identical over 10 bases. With 4 bases clipped from V and 0 bases from J, the junction kept 10 bases outside the gene matches. Germline-derived CDR1 and CDR2 are SGHRS and YFSETQ. The CDR3 loop spans 18 amino acids. This chain's CDR3 is CASSRGDRGSTSGNTIYF. CDR3 DNA sequence: TGCGCCAGCAGCCGAGGGGACAGGGGAAGCACCTCTGGAAACACCATATATTTT.

This clonotype was detected many times. This sequence joins TRBV5-1 and TRBJ2-5; 9 bases are a match to TRBD1. Germline CDR1 is SGHRS and CDR2 is YFSETQ. The CDR3 spans 15 residues. The ends lost 0 bases at V and 4 bases at J; junction bases unmatched: 4. Here the CDR3 reads CASSLVTGGGETQYF. Here the CDR3 DNA reads TGCGCCAGCAGCTTGGTTACAGGGGGCGGAGAGACCCAGTACTTC.

This clonotype appeared many times. The chain recombines TRBV5-1 with TRBJ1-2, with D perhaps TRBD1 (5 bases). The length of the CDR3 is 13 residues. Germline assignment: CDR1 SGHRS and CDR2 YFSETQ. The ends were cut back, 2 bases at V and 8 bases at J, with 13 bases in the middle. CDR3: CASSLDGGTGYTF. The CDR3 DNA reads as TGCGCCAGCAGCTTAGACGGGGGGACGGGCTACACCTTC.

This clonotype was counted a few times. The V and J genes are TRBV9 and TRBJ1-1; the D gene is possibly TRBD1 (6 bases). Trimming removed 4 bases at V and 4 bases at J, with 11 bases between. Germline V gives CDR1 SGDLS, CDR2 YYNGEE. The CDR3 extends over 13 amino acids. Here the CDR3 DNA reads TGTGCCAGCAGCTTTCGAGGGGGCACTGAAGCTTTCTTT. Protein sequence: CASSFRGGTEAFF.

This clonotype was picked up many times. The J gene is TRBJ2-5, the V gene TRBV29-1; D is perhaps TRBD2 (6 bases). This CDR3 has 12 residues. Germline V gene lookup returns CDR1 SQVTM and CDR2 ANQGSEA. Trimming removed 4 bases at V and 8 bases at J, with 14 bases between. The CDR3 region has the DNA TGCAGCGTTGGGGAGGTTCTGTTAACCCAGTACTTC. Translation gives CSVGEVLLTQYF.

This clonotype was observed at least ten times. CDR3: CASSPSGGQGGNQPQHF. The CDR3 coding sequence is TGTGCCAGCTCACCGTCCGGAGGACAGGGGGGGAATCAGCCCCAGCATTTT. V usage is TRBV18 and J usage is TRBJ1-5; 10 positions match TRBD1. Germline CDR1 is KGHSH and CDR2 is LQKENI. CDR3 length equals 17 residues. The V segment lost 3 bases and the J segment 4 bases; nucleotides outside the gene matches: 9.

V is TRBV5-1 and J is TRBJ2-3, with D perhaps matching TRBD1 (6 bases). Germline lookup yields CDR1 SGHRS and CDR2 YFSETQ. The CDR3 has 14 residues. V was pared by 2 bases and J by 4 bases, with 11 bases between. The CDR3 reads CASSFWQGSDTQYF. CDR3 nucleotides: TGCGCCAGCAGCTTTTGGCAGGGGTCAGATACGCAGTATTTT.

This clonotype has ten or more counts. V is TRBV10-3 and J is TRBJ2-3; D assignment may be TRBD1 or TRBD2 (5 bases each). The CDR3 totals 16 residues. The ends were cut back, 7 bases at V and 2 bases at J, with 19 bases in the middle. Germline V gene lookup returns CDR1 ENHRY and CDR2 SYGVKD. In DNA, the CDR3 is TGTGCCATCAAGGGGACGGGTCAAACTCACACAGATACGCAGTATTTT. It codes for CAIKGTGQTHTDTQYF.

This clonotype was observed many times. This sequence joins TRBV5-1 and TRBJ1-1, with unresolved D. Per the germline V gene, CDR1 is SGHRS and CDR2 is YFSETQ. Trimming took off 3 bases at V and 1 base at J, with 10 bases between the two ends. This CDR3 is built from 14 residues. The CDR3 bases are TGCGCCAGCAGCTCACAGCCGGCGAACACTGAAGCTTTCTTT. Protein product: CASSSQPANTEAFF.

This clonotype occurred many times. The V call is TRBV27, the J call TRBJ2-3; perhaps TRBD2 as D (6 bases). There are 15 residues in the CDR3. Trimming took 3 bases from V and 5 from J, leaving 15 bases between them. Looked up from germline, CDR1 is MNHEY and CDR2 is SMNVEV (reference sequence). CDR3 amino acids: CASSFSSRGEDTQYF. The CDR3 region has the DNA TGTGCCAGCAGTTTTAGCAGCCGCGGGGAAGATACGCAGTATTTT.

At least ten counts were recorded for this clonotype. V is TRBV5-1 and J is TRBJ2-1; tentatively, D is TRBD2 (6 bases). The ends were cut back, 0 bases at V and 4 bases at J, with 8 bases in the middle. The CDR3 totals 14 residues. Germline V gives CDR1 SGHRS, CDR2 YFSETQ. The CDR3 sequence is CASSLAGEYNEQFF. In DNA, the CDR3 is TGCGCCAGCAGCTTGGCGGGGGAGTACAATGAGCAGTTCTTC. Supplemented by reference TRBV5-1 and TRBJ2-1, the full variable domain reads KAGVTQTPRYLIKTRGQQVTLSCSPISGHRSVSWYQQTPGQGLQFLFEYFSETQRNKGNFPGRFSGRQFSNSRSEMNVSTLELGDSALYLCASSLAGEYNEQFFGPGTRLTVL.

This clonotype was seen many times. The V call is TRBV7-2, the J call TRBJ2-1; 7 bases line up with TRBD2. The CDR3 contains 14 residues. V was clipped by 1 base and J by 8 bases; unmatched bases: 5. CDR1 and CDR2 from the germline V gene are SGHTA and FQGNSA. CDR3 bases: TGTGCCAGCAGCTTAGGGACTAGTAGCTATGAGCAGTTCTTC. Its translation: CASSLGTSSYEQFF.

This clonotype was detected ten times or more. This sequence joins TRBV7-2 and TRBJ2-1; no firm D call. V was clipped by 0 bases and J by 0 bases, with 9 bases between them. CDR3 length: 16 residues. The V gene's germline CDR1 is SGHTA and CDR2 FQGNSA. As DNA, the CDR3 is TGTGCCAGCAGCTTAGCGGTGGGTGTCTCCTACAATGAGCAGTTCTTC. Protein product: CASSLAVGVSYNEQFF. Full variable domain (outside the CDR3, taken from reference TRBV7-2 and TRBJ2-1): GAGVSQSPSNKVTEKGKDVELRCDPISGHTALYWYRQSLGQGLEFLIYFQGNSAPDKSGLPSDRFSAERTGGSVSTLTIQRTQQEDSAVYLCASSLAVGVSYNEQFFGPGTRLTVL.